This T cell receptor beta chain was retrieved from a study of spatial heterogeneity in lung cancer. TCRdb recomputed calls from the 5' RACE reads with MiXCR, one row per CDR3 protein. The data contain about 36,000 distinct CDR3 sequences, less than 5.5% of them seen just once; the ten biggest clones take up under 30%. This clonotype was seen at least ten times. Stated time point: sample taken at primary tumor resection. The sequenced material consisted of unsorted whole RNA from tumor, nontumor lung or frozen PBMC. This TCR derives from a female donor with early-stage non-small cell lung cancer. This sample comprised PBMCs, obtained at surgery.

The CDR3 nucleotides are TGTGCCAGCTCAACCCAACAGGGAAGGGGCACAGATACGCAGTATTTT. Its translation: CASSTQQGRGTDTQYF. This chain joins TRBV18 and TRBJ2-3, with D perhaps TRBD1 (6 bases). This CDR3 has 16 residues. The V gene lost 5 bases and the J gene lost 1 base, with 16 bases spanning the gap. Germline V gives CDR1 KGHSH, CDR2 LQKENI.